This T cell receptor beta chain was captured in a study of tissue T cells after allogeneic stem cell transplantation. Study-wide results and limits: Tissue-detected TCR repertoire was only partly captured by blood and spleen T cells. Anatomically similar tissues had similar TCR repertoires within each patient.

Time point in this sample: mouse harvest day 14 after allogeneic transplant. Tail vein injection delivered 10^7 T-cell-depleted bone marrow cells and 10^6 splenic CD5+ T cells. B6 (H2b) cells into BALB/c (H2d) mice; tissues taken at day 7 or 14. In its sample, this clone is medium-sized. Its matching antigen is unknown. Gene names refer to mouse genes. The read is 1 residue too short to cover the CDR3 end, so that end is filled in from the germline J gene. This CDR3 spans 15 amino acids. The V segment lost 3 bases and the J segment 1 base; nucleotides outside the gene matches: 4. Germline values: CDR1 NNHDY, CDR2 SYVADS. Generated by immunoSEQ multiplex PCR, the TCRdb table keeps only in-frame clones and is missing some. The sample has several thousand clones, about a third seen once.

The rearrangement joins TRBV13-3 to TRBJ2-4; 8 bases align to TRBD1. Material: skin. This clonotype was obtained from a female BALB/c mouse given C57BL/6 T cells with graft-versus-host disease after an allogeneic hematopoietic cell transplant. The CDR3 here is CASSGTGKGQNTLYF. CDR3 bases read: TGTGCCAGCAGTGGGACAGGGAAGGGTCAAAACACCTTGTAC. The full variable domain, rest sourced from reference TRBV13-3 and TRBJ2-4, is EAAVTQSPRSKVAVTGGKVTLSCHQTNNHDYMYWYRQDTGHGLRLIHYSYVADSTEKGDIPDGYKASRPSQENFSLILELASLSQTAVYFCASSGTGKGQNTLYFGAGTRLSVL.